The entry below gives a single TCR beta chain sequence along with its context. The sample belongs to a study of T-cell reconstitution after alpha-beta-depleted transplantation in children. This CDR3 comprises 20 residues. Germline V gene data show CDR1 as MNHEY and CDR2 as SVGEGT. The V gene lost 0 bases and the J gene lost 2 bases, with 22 bases spanning the gap. It was with unique molecular identifiers that the TCRbeta library was prepared. One entry per CDR3 protein, called by TCRdb with MiXCR from the PCR reads. The data show about 420,000 distinct CDR3 sequences, 15% to 20% seen once. This chain joins TRBV6-2 or TRBV6-3 and TRBJ1-4; D unresolved. The source was PBMCs, mostly from graft donor cells, collected 360 days after TCRalphabeta/CD19-depleted stem cell transplant. This TCR was sampled from a boy in the first two years of life who had a stem cell transplant for Wiskott-Aldrich syndrome, so the T cells may come from the graft donor. This chain's CDR3 is CASSYSGLRVLRGTNEKLFF. CDR3 nucleotides: TGTGCCAGCAGTTACTCGGGCTTAAGGGTCCTTAGAGGGACTAATGAAAAACTGTTTTTT.